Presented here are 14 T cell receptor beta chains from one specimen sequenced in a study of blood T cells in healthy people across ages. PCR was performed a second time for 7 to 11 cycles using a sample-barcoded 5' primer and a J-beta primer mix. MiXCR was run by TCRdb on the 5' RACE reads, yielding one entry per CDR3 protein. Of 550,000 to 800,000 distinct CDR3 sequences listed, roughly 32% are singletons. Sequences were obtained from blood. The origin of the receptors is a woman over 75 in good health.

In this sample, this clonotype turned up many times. CDR3 in amino acids: CSAKGSSVTDTQYF. Written as DNA, the CDR3 is TGCAGTGCAAAGGGCTCCTCAGTCACAGATACGCAGTATTTT. The rearrangement links TRBV20-1 to TRBJ2-3; D not resolved. V was pared by 6 bases and J by 2 bases, with 15 bases between. This CDR3 has 14 residues. The germline V gene has CDR1 DFQATT and CDR2 SNEGSKA (reference sequence).

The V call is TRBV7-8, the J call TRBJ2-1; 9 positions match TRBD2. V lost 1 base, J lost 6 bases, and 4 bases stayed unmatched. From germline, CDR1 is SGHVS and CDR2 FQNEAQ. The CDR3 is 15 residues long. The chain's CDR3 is CASSLVTSGFNEQFF. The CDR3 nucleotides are TGTGCCAGCAGCTTAGTTACTAGCGGGTTCAATGAGCAGTTCTTC.

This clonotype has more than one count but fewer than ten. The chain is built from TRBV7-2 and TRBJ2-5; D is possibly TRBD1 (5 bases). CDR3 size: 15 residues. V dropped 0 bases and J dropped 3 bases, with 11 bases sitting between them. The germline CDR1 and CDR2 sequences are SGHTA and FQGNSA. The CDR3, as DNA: TGTGCCAGCAGCTTAGCTGGGGCCAAGGAAGAGACCCAGTACTTC. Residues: CASSLAGAKEETQYF. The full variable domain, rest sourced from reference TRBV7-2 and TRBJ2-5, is GAGVSQSPSNKVTEKGKDVELRCDPISGHTALYWYRQSLGQGLEFLIYFQGNSAPDKSGLPSDRFSAERTGGSVSTLTIQRTQQEDSAVYLCASSLAGAKEETQYFGPGTRLLVL.

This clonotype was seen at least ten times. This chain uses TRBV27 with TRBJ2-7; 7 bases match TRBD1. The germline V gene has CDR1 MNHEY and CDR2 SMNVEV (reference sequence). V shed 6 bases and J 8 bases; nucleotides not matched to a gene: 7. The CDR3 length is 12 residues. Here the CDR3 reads CASSPTGRQQYF. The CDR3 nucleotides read TGTGCCAGCAGCCCGACAGGGCGTCAGCAGTACTTC.

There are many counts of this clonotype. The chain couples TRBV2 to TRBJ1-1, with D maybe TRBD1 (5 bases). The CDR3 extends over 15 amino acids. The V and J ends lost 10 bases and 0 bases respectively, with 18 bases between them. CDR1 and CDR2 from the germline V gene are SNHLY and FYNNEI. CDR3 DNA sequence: TGTGCCACTCAGAGGGGTACCTCCTTGAACACTGAAGCTTTCTTT. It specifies CATQRGTSLNTEAFF.

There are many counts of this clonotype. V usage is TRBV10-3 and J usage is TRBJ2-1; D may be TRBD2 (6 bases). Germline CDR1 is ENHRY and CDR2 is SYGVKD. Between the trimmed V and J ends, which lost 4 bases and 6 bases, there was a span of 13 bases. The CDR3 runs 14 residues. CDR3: CAISAGVQSNEQFF. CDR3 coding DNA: TGTGCCATCAGTGCGGGGGTACAGTCCAATGAGCAGTTCTTC.

CDR3 DNA: TGTGCCAGCAGTCCCATAGGGGGGGGGGGAAATGAGCAGTACTTC. Amino acid sequence: CASSPIGGGGNEQYF. This rearrangement joins TRBV12-3 or TRBV12-4 to TRBJ2-7, with D possibly TRBD2 on 7 matching bases. V gave up 5 bases and J gave up 7 bases, with 21 bases separating them. This CDR3 has 15 amino acids.

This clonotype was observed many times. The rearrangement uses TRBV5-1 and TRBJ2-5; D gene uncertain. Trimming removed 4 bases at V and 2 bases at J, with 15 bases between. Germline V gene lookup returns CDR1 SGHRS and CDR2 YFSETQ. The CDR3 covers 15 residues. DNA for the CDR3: TGCGCCAGCAGCCTGGAGAGGAACAGACAAGAGACCCAGTACTTC. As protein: CASSLERNRQETQYF.

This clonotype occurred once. This chain's CDR3 is CASSLRLRDQETQYF. For the CDR3, the DNA is TGTGCCAGCAGTTTAAGGTTGAGGGACCAAGAGACCCAGTACTTC. The chain is built from TRBV28 and TRBJ2-5; D perhaps matches TRBD2 (5 bases). The CDR3 contains 15 residues. V lost 2 bases to trimming and J lost 0 bases, with 10 bases between them. CDR1 is MDHEN, CDR2 SYDVKM, per germline.

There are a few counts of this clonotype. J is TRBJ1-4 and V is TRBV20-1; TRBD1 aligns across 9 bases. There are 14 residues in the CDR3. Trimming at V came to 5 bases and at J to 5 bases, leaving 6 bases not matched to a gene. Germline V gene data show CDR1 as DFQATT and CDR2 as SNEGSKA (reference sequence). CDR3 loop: CSAWTGAQNEKLFF. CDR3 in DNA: TGCAGTGCTTGGACAGGGGCCCAAAATGAAAAACTGTTTTTT.

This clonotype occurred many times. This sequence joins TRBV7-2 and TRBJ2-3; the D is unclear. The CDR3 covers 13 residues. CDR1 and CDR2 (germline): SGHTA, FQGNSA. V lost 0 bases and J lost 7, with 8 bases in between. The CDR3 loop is CASSLARTYTQYF. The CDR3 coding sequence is TGTGCCAGCAGCTTAGCTCGGACCTATACGCAGTATTTT.

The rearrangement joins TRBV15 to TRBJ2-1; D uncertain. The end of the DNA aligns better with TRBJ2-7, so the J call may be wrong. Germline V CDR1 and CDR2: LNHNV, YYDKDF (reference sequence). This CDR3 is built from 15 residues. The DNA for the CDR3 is TGTGCCACCAGCAGAGCACAGAGCTCCTACAATGAGCAGTACTTC. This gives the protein CATSRAQSSYNEQYF.

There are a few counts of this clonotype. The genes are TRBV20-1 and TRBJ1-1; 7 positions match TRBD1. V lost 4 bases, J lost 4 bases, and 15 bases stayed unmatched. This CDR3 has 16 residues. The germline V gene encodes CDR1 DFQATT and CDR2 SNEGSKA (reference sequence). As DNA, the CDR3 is TGCAGTGCTACAAACTCCGGGACAGATAGAGGCACTGAAGCTTTCTTT. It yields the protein CSATNSGTDRGTEAFF.

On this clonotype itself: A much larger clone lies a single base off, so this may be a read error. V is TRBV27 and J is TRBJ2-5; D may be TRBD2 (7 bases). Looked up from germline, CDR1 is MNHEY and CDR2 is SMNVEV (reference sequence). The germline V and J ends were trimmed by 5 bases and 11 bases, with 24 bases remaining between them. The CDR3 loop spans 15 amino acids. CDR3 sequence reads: CASSLGTTRDNEQYF. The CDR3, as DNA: TGTGCCAGCAGTCTAGGGACTACCCGGGACAATGAGCAGTACTTC.